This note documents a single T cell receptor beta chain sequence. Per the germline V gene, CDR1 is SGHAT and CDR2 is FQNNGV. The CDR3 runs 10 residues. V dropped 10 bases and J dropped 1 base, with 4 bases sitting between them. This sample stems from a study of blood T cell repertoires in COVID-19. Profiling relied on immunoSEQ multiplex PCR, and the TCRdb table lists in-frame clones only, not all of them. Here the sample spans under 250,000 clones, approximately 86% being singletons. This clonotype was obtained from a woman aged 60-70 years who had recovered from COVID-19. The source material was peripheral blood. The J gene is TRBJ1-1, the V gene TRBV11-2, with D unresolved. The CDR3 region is CATSNTEAFF. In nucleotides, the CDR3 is TGTGCCACCTCGAACACTGAAGCTTTCTTT. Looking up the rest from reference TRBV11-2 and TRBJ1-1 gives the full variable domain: EAGVAQSPRYKIIEKRQSVAFWCNPISGHATLYWYQQILGQGPKLLIQFQNNGVVDDSQLPKDRFSAERLKGVDSTLKIQPAKLEDSAVYLCATSNTEAFFGQGTRLTVV.